This TCR beta chain appears in the sequencing data of a study of regulatory T cells in long-lasting Graves disease. This clonotype was recorded many times. Its antigen is currently unknown. Through Arm-PCR of CDR3 regions and iRepertoire HTBI primers, TCR beta libraries were built. TCRdb itself ran the multiplex PCR reads through MiXCR, one entry per CDR3 protein. Counted here are some 330,000 distinct CDR3 sequences, over 9.5% occurring once; the ten biggest clones make up approximately 20%. The time point: newly diagnosed GD, antithyroid drugs for less than 3 months. Preparation of the TCR library used RNA extracted from PBMCs. Study findings and constraints: TRBV28, TRBJ1-2 and TRBJ2-5 emerged as the favored segments in persistent disease.

CDR3 size: 14 residues. The trim removed 6 bases at V and 0 bases at J, leaving 4 bases unmatched. The sample was also reused in another study, on T cells in Graves' hyperthyroidism and ophthalmopathy. As that report states: Clinical symptoms, serum thyroxine and TRAb, thyroid ultrasound and orbital computed tomography were used for the diagnoses. HTBI primers were used for first-round RT-PCR of the TCR CDR3. Prediction of ophthalmopathy progression came a median 6.5 months pre-onset.

Sequenced material: peripheral blood mononuclear cells (PBMCs), taken at new diagnosis, from a patient treated with antithyroid drugs. V and J are TRBV12-3 or TRBV12-4 and TRBJ2-7; 8 bases line up with TRBD2. The clonotype originates from a woman aged 18-29 years with Graves disease. In DNA, the CDR3 is TGTGCCAGCAGCAGGAGCGGGAGCTCCTACGAGCAGTACTTC. It yields the protein CASSRSGSSYEQYF.